One and the same sample provided the 16 T cell receptor beta chains below, sequenced in a study of T cell responses to AZD1222 COVID-19 vaccine. Using immunoSEQ multiplex PCR, the repertoire was profiled, and TCRdb retains in-frame clones only, with some absent. The table lists approximately 150,000 clones, roughly 87% of them singletons, with around 1.1% in the top ten. The sequencing used peripheral blood, collected 28 days after the second AZD1222 dose. Source of these receptors: an adult who received the AZD1222 COVID-19 vaccine.

This chain connects TRBV14 to TRBJ2-2; the D gene is possibly TRBD2 (5 bases). From germline, CDR1 is SGHDN and CDR2 FVKESK. Trimming pared 5 bases from V and 0 bases from J, leaving 10 bases between. There are 15 residues in the CDR3. As DNA, the CDR3 is TGTGCCAGCAGCAGACTCGGGACGAACACCGGGGAGCTGTTTTTT. It codes for CASSRLGTNTGELFF.

V gene TRBV7-9 combines with J gene TRBJ2-1; 9 positions agree with TRBD1. CDR3 length equals 14 residues. J lost 10 bases, V lost 1 base, and 5 bases had no gene match. Germline CDR1 is SEHNR and CDR2 is FQNEAQ (reference sequence). The DNA for the CDR3 is TGTGCCAGCAGCTTAGTGGACAGGGGTGGGGAGCAGTTCTTC. Its protein is CASSLVDRGGEQFF. The entire variable domain, with the rest obtained from reference TRBV7-9 and TRBJ2-1, is as follows: DTGVSQNPRHKITKRGQNVTFRCDPISEHNRLYWYRQTLGQGPEFLTYFQNEAQLEKSRLLSDRFSAERPKGSFSTLEIQRTEQGDSAMYLCASSLVDRGGEQFFGPGTRLTVL.

The chain recombines TRBV2 with TRBJ2-5; D is undetermined. CDR3 length equals 14 residues. Germline V gives CDR1 SNHLY, CDR2 FYNNEI. V was pared by 6 bases and J by 0 bases, with 11 bases between. CDR3 sequence reads: CASREPGHQETQYF. CDR3 bases: TGTGCCAGCAGGGAACCGGGCCACCAAGAGACCCAGTACTTC.

The chain is built from TRBV19 and TRBJ1-3; the match to TRBD1 covers 7 bases. There are 18 residues in the CDR3. Germline assignment: CDR1 LNHDA and CDR2 SQIVND (reference sequence). The ends lost 3 bases at V and 4 bases at J; junction bases unmatched: 15. The DNA for the CDR3 is TGTGCCAGTAGTATGGGGTGGGGGACAGCGGTCTCCGGAAACACCATATATTTT. As protein: CASSMGWGTAVSGNTIYF. Full variable domain (missing parts from reference TRBV19 and TRBJ1-3): DGGITQSPKYLFRKEGQNVTLSCEQNLNHDAMYWYRQDPGQGLRLIYYSQIVNDFQKGDIAEGYSVSREKKESFPLTVTSAQKNPTAFYLCASSMGWGTAVSGNTIYFGEGSWLTVV.

The V call is TRBV12-5, the J call TRBJ1-2, with 9 bases matching TRBD1. V dropped 7 bases and J dropped 7; count of bases not matched to a gene: 13. This CDR3 is 15 amino acids long. Germline V lookup: CDR1 LGHNT, CDR2 FRNRAP. The CDR3 DNA follows: TGTGCTAGTGACCTGGAGGGGACAGGGTTGTTTGGCTACACCTTC. Translation gives CASDLEGTGLFGYTF.

This chain links TRBV18 with TRBJ2-7, with a possible D match to TRBD2 (5 bases). Between the trimmed V and J ends, which lost 6 bases and 3 bases, there was a span of 12 bases. The CDR3 contains 13 residues. CDR1 and CDR2 from the germline V gene are KGHSH and LQKENI. The CDR3 loop reads CASSPAAGYEQYF. The CDR3 coding sequence is TGTGCCAGCTCCCCCGCCGCGGGCTACGAGCAGTACTTC.

This clone was observed once. This sequence joins TRBV29-1 and TRBJ2-7; D tentatively reads TRBD1 or TRBD2 (5 bases each). CDR1 is SQVTM and CDR2 is ANQGSEA in the germline V gene. V lost 5 bases to trimming and J lost 0 bases, with 11 bases between them. CDR3 length equals 13 residues. CDR3 residues: CSVLRGSSYEQYF. The DNA of the CDR3 is TGCAGCGTTCTGAGGGGTAGCTCCTACGAGCAGTACTTC.

Points on this clone: The junction departs from germline at one end; a sequencing error may be responsible. The V call is TRBV7-6, the J call TRBJ2-7; TRBD2 might be the D (6 bases). The CDR3 length is 13 residues. Germline lookup yields CDR1 SGHVS and CDR2 FNYEAQ. CDR3 in DNA: TGTGCCAGCAGCCTAGCGCCAGTCTACGAGCAGTACTTC. It specifies CASSLAPVYEQYF.

In this sample, this clone turned up a few times. J is TRBJ1-1 and V is TRBV11-2; D ambiguous. CDR3 length: 14 amino acids. CDR1 SGHAT and CDR2 FQNNGV come from the germline V gene. The V and J ends lost 1 base and 4 bases respectively, with 10 bases between them. DNA for the CDR3: TGTGCCAGCAGCTTAGTTTCGTATGCCACTGAAGCTTTCTTT. This gives the protein CASSLVSYATEAFF.

The genes are TRBV5-1 and TRBJ2-2; perhaps TRBD1 as D (6 bases). Germline CDR1 SGHRS, CDR2 YFSETQ. The V gene lost 5 bases and the J gene lost 3 bases, with 17 bases spanning the gap. This CDR3 spans 16 amino acids. The CDR3 DNA reads TGCGCCAGCAGGAACTTCCGGGACACGGACACCGGGGAGCTGTTTTTT. Translation gives CASRNFRDTDTGELFF.

This sequence joins TRBV6-2 or TRBV6-3 and TRBJ2-7; the D is unclear. Germline values: CDR1 MNHEY, CDR2 SVGEGT. The CDR3 length is 13 residues. With 5 bases removed from V and 7 bases from J, the gap between germline ends came to 15 bases. CDR3 sequence: CASSPEPFREQYF. The CDR3, as DNA: TGTGCCAGCAGTCCGGAGCCGTTTCGAGAGCAGTACTTC.

V usage is TRBV4-3 and J usage is TRBJ1-2; 8 positions match TRBD1. Per the germline V gene, CDR1 is LGHNA and CDR2 is YSLEER. V was clipped by 3 bases and J by 4 bases; unmatched bases: 1. The CDR3 is made up of 13 amino acids. The CDR3 DNA reads as TGCGCCAGCAGCCAGGACAGGGTCTATGGCTACACCTTC. This gives the protein CASSQDRVYGYTF.

The chain couples TRBV25-1 to TRBJ1-1; D ambiguous. Trimming pared 6 bases from V and 5 bases from J, leaving 7 bases between. The CDR3 extends over 11 amino acids. CDR1 and CDR2 (germline): MGHDK, SYGVNS. The chain's CDR3 is CASRGGTEAFF. The CDR3 nucleotides read TGTGCCAGCAGGGGCGGGACTGAAGCTTTCTTT.

This sequence joins TRBV6-5 and TRBJ1-1; no firm D call. The CDR3 is 13 amino acids. Germline loops: CDR1 MNHEY, CDR2 SVGAGI. V lost 2 bases, J lost 5 bases, and 9 bases lay in between. Here the CDR3 DNA reads TGTGCCAGCAGTTACGTGGGTCTGACTGAAGCTTTCTTT. It yields the protein CASSYVGLTEAFF.

CDR3: CASSSDRLNTEAFF. The DNA of the CDR3 is TGTGCCAGCAGCTCCGACAGACTGAACACTGAAGCTTTCTTT. The J gene is TRBJ1-1, the V gene TRBV7-2, with D possibly being TRBD1 (5 bases). Germline CDR1 and CDR2: SGHTA and FQGNSA. The CDR3 has 14 residues. Trimming cost V 4 bases and J 0 bases, with 9 bases left between them.

The V and J genes are TRBV9 and TRBJ2-3; D is perhaps TRBD2 (7 bases). CDR3 length: 15 residues. CDR1 and CDR2 from the germline V gene are SGDLS and YYNGEE. V gave up 0 bases and J gave up 3 bases, with 11 bases separating them. CDR3 sequence: CASSVAAGATDTQYF. The CDR3 nucleotides read TGTGCCAGCAGCGTAGCGGCGGGGGCTACAGATACGCAGTATTTT.